The present T cell receptor (beta chain) was sequenced within a study of Graves' ophthalmopathy and Graves' hyperthyroidism. Study context: The collection of peripheral blood took place at initial diagnosis, before any treatment. Study results and caveats: Separation of ophthalmopathy from stable hyperthyroidism was achieved by a 13-signature model, at around 88% sensitivity and about 81% specificity. Detected in blood as well were most expanded thyroid clonotypes with frequency above 0.001.

Amplification of the TCR beta CDR3 regions used RNA transcripts (as template). HTBI-primed first-round RT-PCR preceded second-round multiplex PCR. In TCRdb, the multiplex PCR reads were re-called with MiXCR into one record per CDR3 protein. Among approximately 460,000 distinct CDR3 sequences listed, 13% to 15% were seen once. Note on this clonotype: The antigen is unknown. The missing conserved phenylalanine or tryptophan at the end of this CDR3 makes a read error likely.

The CDR3 runs 18 residues. The ends lost 5 bases at V and 0 bases at J; junction bases unmatched: 14. CDR1 is DFQATT, CDR2 SNEGSKA, per germline (reference sequence). Ophthalmopathy donors' eye disease showed moderate-to-severe activity, CAS of at least 3, NOSPECS of at least 4 and duration under 3 months. The V and J genes are TRBV20-1 and TRBJ2-4; 9 bases are a match to TRBD2. Sequencing input: blood. The receptor was derived from a woman aged 30 to 39 with Graves' ophthalmopathy. CDR3 in amino acids: CSARSTSGQSLAKNIQYL. CDR3 bases: TGCAGTGCTCGTTCCACTAGCGGGCAATCGTTAGCCAAAAACATTCAGTACCTC.